This TCR beta chain was captured in a study of blood T cell repertoires in COVID-19. Study-wide context: Donors in the United States, Italy and Spain gave samples during acute or convalescent COVID-19. T cells, B-cell-depleted T cells, or PBMCs supplied cDNA or gDNA.

From germline, CDR1 is SGHTA and CDR2 FQGNSA. This CDR3 is 16 amino acids long. After removal of 3 bases from V and 4 bases from J, the junction contained 5 bases not matched to a gene. Per the study methods: Amplifying reference gene primers gave estimates of nucleated cell counts. The repertoire was sequenced with immunoSEQ multiplex PCR; TCRdb's copy has only in-frame clones and lacks some. V and J calls plus clone size are reproduced from that table; the DNA served to infer D and trimming. The sample shows 150,000 to 200,000 clones, over 85% of them seen only once. The chain recombines TRBV7-2 with TRBJ2-2; 10 bases align to TRBD2. Sequenced input: peripheral blood. This TCR was recovered from a woman aged 45 to 65 with acute or convalescent COVID-19. CDR3 bases: TGTGCCAGCAGCTTTCAAGCGGGGGGGCTCACCGGGGAGCTGTTTTTT. Its translation: CASSFQAGGLTGELFF.